These 21 T cell receptor beta chains originate from one sample sequenced in a study of CD8+ T cells in alopecia areata. Reverse transcribed after extraction, RNA yielded cDNA as the sequencing template. Only in-frame clones appear in the TCRdb table, and some are missing; sequencing was by immunoSEQ multiplex PCR. The data hold 200,000 to 250,000 clones, with 50% to 70% observed a single time. This specimen consisted of CD4+ T cells sorted from blood, obtained at week 0. Every receptor here comes from a human donor with alopecia areata.

The J gene is TRBJ1-1, the V gene TRBV21-1. TRBV21-1 is a documented pseudogene. The CDR3 runs to 14 residues. The CDR3 here is CASSEDGVNTEAFF. CDR3 DNA sequence: TGTGCCAGCAGCGAAGACGGGGTGAACACTGAAGCTTTCTTT.

The DNA of the CDR3 is TGTGCCAGCAGCCAAGATGGAGCGGGGGGCACGGGAGATACGCAGTATTTT. Translated: CASSQDGAGGTGDTQYF. The rearrangement uses TRBV4-2 and TRBJ2-3; TRBD2 agrees at 9 bases. The V gene end was trimmed by 0 bases and the J gene end by 5 bases; junction bases not matched to a gene: 9. CDR3 length equals 17 residues. Looked up from germline, CDR1 is LGHNA and CDR2 is YNFKEQ.

This clone has only a few counts. Here the CDR3 reads CASSLTTQNQPQHF. The CDR3 DNA reads TGTGCCAGCAGCTTAACGACTCAAAATCAGCCCCAGCATTTT. The chain joins TRBV7-2 to TRBJ1-5; D gene uncertain. The CDR3 consists of 14 residues. In germline, CDR1 is SGHTA, CDR2 FQGNSA. The V end was cut by 2 bases, the J end by 4 bases, with 9 bases between.

The V call is TRBV7-2, the J call TRBJ1-1; no firm D call. The CDR3 runs 15 residues. Trimming cost V 0 bases and J 5 bases, with 13 bases left between them. Per the germline V gene, CDR1 is SGHTA and CDR2 is FQGNSA. The CDR3 region is CASSLAANIGTEAFF. For the CDR3, the DNA is TGTGCCAGCAGCTTAGCTGCTAATATAGGGACTGAAGCTTTCTTT.

This clone was seen only a few times. V is TRBV11-2 and J is TRBJ2-1; TRBD2 agrees at 7 bases. Germline V gene lookup returns CDR1 SGHAT and CDR2 FQNNGV. V lost 5 bases to trimming and J lost 8 bases; unmatched junction nucleotides: 15. The CDR3 runs 16 residues. The CDR3 region is CASSPRLAAIFDEQFF. CDR3 DNA: TGTGCCAGCAGCCCGAGACTAGCCGCGATCTTCGATGAGCAGTTCTTC.

Here the CDR3 DNA reads TGTGCCAGCAGCTTGGGATCCGGGGACTATGGCTACACCTTC. Amino acid sequence: CASSLGSGDYGYTF. The rearrangement links TRBV5-6 to TRBJ1-2; D not certain. The CDR3 runs 14 residues. Trimming cost V 0 bases and J 3 bases, with 9 bases left between them. CDR1 and CDR2 (germline): SGHDT, YYEEEE.

The chain has TRBV30 and TRBJ1-5; D gene unclear. Deletions cut 2 bases from V and 9 bases from J, with 11 bases between. Germline loops: CDR1 GTSNPN, CDR2 SVGIG (reference sequence). The CDR3 runs 12 residues. In DNA form, the CDR3 reads TGTGCCTGGAGTCTACGGGGTTTGCCCCAGCATTTT. It translates to CAWSLRGLPQHF.

This clone has just one count. The chain employs TRBV5-1 and TRBJ2-7, with 7 bases that match TRBD1. J was trimmed by 1 base and V by 4 bases; bases with no gene match: 8. Germline assignment: CDR1 SGHRS and CDR2 YFSETQ. The CDR3 spans 15 residues. CDR3 loop: CASSPAGTASYEQYF. The CDR3 coding sequence is TGCGCCAGCAGCCCGGCCGGGACAGCATCCTACGAGCAGTACTTC. Complete variable domain (other parts from reference TRBV5-1 and TRBJ2-7): KAGVTQTPRYLIKTRGQQVTLSCSPISGHRSVSWYQQTPGQGLQFLFEYFSETQRNKGNFPGRFSGRQFSNSRSEMNVSTLELGDSALYLCASSPAGTASYEQYFGPGTRLTVT.

The chain couples TRBV6-5 to TRBJ1-6; no clear D gene. The length of the CDR3 is 12 residues. Germline V gene data show CDR1 as MNHEY and CDR2 as SVGAGI. Trimming removed 8 bases from V and 10 bases from J, with 12 bases in between. The CDR3 spells CASGEDGSPLHF. CDR3 DNA: TGTGCCAGCGGGGAAGATGGGTCACCCCTCCACTTT.

J is TRBJ1-4 and V is TRBV29-1, with 7 bases identical to TRBD1. V shed 3 bases and J 7 bases; nucleotides not matched to a gene: 5. This CDR3 region has 13 residues. CDR1 is SQVTM and CDR2 is ANQGSEA in the germline V gene. CDR3 protein: CSVDKGAGEKLFF. CDR3 bases: TGCAGCGTTGATAAGGGGGCGGGTGAAAAACTGTTTTTT. The variable domain in full, completed from reference TRBV29-1 and TRBJ1-4, reads SAVISQKPSRDICQRGTSLTIQCQVDSQVTMMFWYRQQPGQSLTLIATANQGSEATYESGFVIDKFPISRPNLTFSTLTVSNMSPEDSSIYLCSVDKGAGEKLFFGSGTQLSVL.

The J gene is TRBJ2-1, the V gene TRBV5-1; TRBD2 matches at 9 bases. V dropped 3 bases and J dropped 9; count of bases not matched to a gene: 10. The CDR3 extends over 15 amino acids. The germline V gene has CDR1 SGHRS and CDR2 YFSETQ. The CDR3 coding sequence is TGCGCCAGCAGCTATATAGCGGGAGCAAAGGGTGAGCAGTTCTTC. It is translated as CASSYIAGAKGEQFF.

The V call is TRBV18, the J call TRBJ2-1; weak D call: TRBD2 (6 bases). V dropped 3 bases and J dropped 6 bases, with 15 bases sitting between them. Germline V gives CDR1 KGHSH, CDR2 LQKENI. There are 15 residues in the CDR3. The CDR3 DNA sequence: TGTGCCAGCTCACCCCGGGACTCCGGTTCCAATGAGCAGTTCTTC. It specifies CASSPRDSGSNEQFF.

The chain has TRBV6-5 and TRBJ1-2; a possible D gene is TRBD1 (5 bases). CDR1 is MNHEY and CDR2 is SVGAGI in the germline V gene. V lost 5 bases and J 6 bases, leaving 10 bases between the germline ends. This CDR3 has 12 residues. In nucleotides, the CDR3 is TGTGCCAGCAGTCCAGGGTTGCATGGCTACACCTTC. This codes for CASSPGLHGYTF.

There are a few counts of this clone. The chain uses TRBV4-1 and TRBJ2-3; D is uncertain. In germline, CDR1 is MGHRA, CDR2 YSYEKL. CDR3 length: 15 amino acids. The V end was cut by 8 bases, the J end by 5 bases, with 20 bases between. CDR3 residues: CASVGSPLGLDTQYF. The CDR3 DNA is TGCGCCAGCGTTGGAAGCCCCCTAGGCCTAGATACGCAGTATTTT.

This chain links TRBV6-1 with TRBJ1-1; D might be TRBD1 (6 bases). The CDR3 is 13 amino acids. V dropped 5 bases and J dropped 1 base, with 8 bases sitting between them. CDR1 is MNHNS, CDR2 SASEGT, per germline. CDR3 DNA sequence: TGTGCCAGCAGTAGGGGGGAGAACACTGAAGCTTTCTTT. This encodes CASSRGENTEAFF.

The chain joins TRBV5-6 to TRBJ1-4, with D uncertain. Germline CDR1 SGHDT, CDR2 YYEEEE. The CDR3 extends over 15 amino acids. V was pared by 1 base and J by 8 bases, with 15 bases between. The CDR3 bases are TGTGCCAGCAGCTTGTTTGTCGGTGGGAAAGAAAAACTGTTTTTT. Translation gives CASSLFVGGKEKLFF. Full variable domain (outside the CDR3, taken from reference TRBV5-6 and TRBJ1-4): DAGVTQSPTHLIKTRGQQVTLRCSPKSGHDTVSWYQQALGQGPQFIFQYYEEEERQRGNFPDRFSGHQFPNYSSELNVNALLLGDSALYLCASSLFVGGKEKLFFGSGTQLSVL.

There are many counts of this clone. The genes are TRBV7-3 and TRBJ1-1, with TRBD1 identical over 8 bases. Trimming cost V 3 bases and J 5 bases; bases outside gene matches: 11. The CDR3 totals 16 residues. Germline CDR1 is SGHTA and CDR2 is FQGTGA. The DNA of the CDR3 is TGTGCCAGCAGCTTGCAGGGGGCGCAAATGGGGACTGAAGCTTTCTTT. Translated: CASSLQGAQMGTEAFF.

The J gene is TRBJ1-1, the V gene TRBV4-1; D is uncertain. Trimming stripped 3 bases from V and 2 bases from J, with 10 bases between. This CDR3 region has 14 residues. Germline V gene data show CDR1 as MGHRA and CDR2 as YSYEKL. Written as DNA, the CDR3 is TGCGCCAGCAGCCAGGTTCTACGAAACACTGAAGCTTTCTTT. Translation: CASSQVLRNTEAFF.

In its sample, this clone was seen once. V gene TRBV5-1 combines with J gene TRBJ2-1; TRBD1 matches at 7 bases. Trimming removed 4 bases from V and 2 bases from J; junction bases left unmatched: 3. The CDR3 has 14 residues. Germline-derived CDR1 and CDR2 are SGHRS and YFSETQ. This CDR3 reads CASSPGTAYNEQFF. CDR3 bases: TGCGCCAGCAGCCCCGGGACAGCCTACAATGAGCAGTTCTTC.

Points on this clone: Other DNA sequences of this sample code for an identical CDR3. V usage is TRBV5-1 and J usage is TRBJ2-1; D is unclear. This CDR3 region has 13 residues. In germline, CDR1 is SGHRS, CDR2 YFSETQ. The germline V and J ends were trimmed by 0 bases and 4 bases, with 5 bases remaining between them. CDR3: CASSLGSYNEQFF. CDR3 DNA: TGCGCCAGCAGCTTGGGCAGTTACAATGAGCAGTTCTTC.

V gene TRBV6-4 combines with J gene TRBJ1-2; 10 bases map to TRBD1. V lost 0 bases to trimming and J lost 2 bases; unmatched junction nucleotides: 3. Germline V CDR1 and CDR2: MRHNA, SNTAGT. There are 16 residues in the CDR3. In DNA form, the CDR3 reads TGTGCCAGCAGTGACTCGAGGGGACAGGGGAACTATGGCTACACCTTC. Translating it yields CASSDSRGQGNYGYTF.